These T cell receptor beta chains were read from a single sample in a study of cytomegalovirus exposure and HLA in healthy donors. The repertoire was sequenced with immunoSEQ multiplex PCR; TCRdb's copy has only in-frame clones and lacks some. Of about 180,000 clones listed, 82% were seen once; the top ten hold less than 2%. Sequencing was done on a sample of PBMCs. The receptors originated from a man aged 35-49 years in good health and CMV-seronegative. CDR3s include the opening cysteine and the closing phenylalanine or tryptophan. The D gene is left open where the match is weak. Only some rows state a clone size, as once, few, many or a class for expanded clones.

J gene | D gene | clone size | V gene | CDR3 protein | CDR3 DNA
TRBJ1-1 | TRBD1 | once | TRBV7-3 | CASSSSGTGGAGTEAFF | TGTGCCAGCAGCTCTTCGGGGACAGGGGGCGCGGGTACTGAAGCTTTCTTT
TRBJ1-1 | . | once | TRBV5-8 | CASRRDGGSSEAFF | TGTGCCAGCAGAAGGGACGGGGGGAGTTCTGAAGCTTTCTTT
TRBJ1-4 | TRBD1 | . | TRBV7-9 | CASSPGTGVNEKLFF | TGTGCCAGCAGCCCCGGGACAGGGGTTAATGAAAAACTGTTTTTT
TRBJ2-7 | . | . | TRBV6-1 | CASSVGSSYEQYF | TGTGCCAGCAGTGTAGGGAGCTCCTACGAGCAGTACTTC
TRBJ1-2 | . | . | TRBV5-5 | CASSNRVEYGYTF | TGTGCCAGCAGCAACAGGGTGGAATATGGCTACACCTTC
TRBJ2-7 | . | . | TRBV7-2 | CASTLTGFASYEQYF | TGTGCCAGCACCTTAACAGGGTTCGCCTCCTACGAGCAGTACTTC
TRBJ2-5 | TRBD2 | . | TRBV5-1 | CASRHTSGEETQYF | TGCGCCAGCAGGCATACTAGCGGGGAAGAGACCCAGTACTTC
TRBJ1-1 | TRBD1 | . | TRBV2 | CASSGQGTGTEAFF | TGTGCCAGCAGCGGACAGGGCACGGGCACTGAAGCTTTCTTT
TRBJ2-5 | TRBD2 | . | TRBV4-3 | CASSQDPLTSGAVETQYF | TGCGCCAGCAGCCAAGATCCCTTAACTAGCGGGGCGGTAGAGACCCAGTACTTC
TRBJ1-2 | . | . | TRBV28 | CASSLYQGTNGYTF | TGTGCCAGCAGTTTATACCAGGGAACAAATGGCTACACCTTC
TRBJ1-5 | . | few | TRBV6-5 | CASSKGMEQPQHF | TGTGCCAGCAGTAAGGGGATGGAACAGCCCCAGCATTTT
TRBJ1-4 | . | . | TRBV7-2 | CASSLVRTNEKLFF | TGTGCCAGCAGCTTAGTCAGGACTAATGAAAAACTGTTTTTT
TRBJ2-7 | . | once | TRBV19 | CASSITPGRYYEQYF | TGTGCCAGTAGTATTACCCCAGGCCGATACTACGAGCAGTACTTC
TRBJ1-3 | . | . | TRBV2 | CASIEVQTGNTIYF | TGTGCCAGCATCGAAGTACAGACTGGAAACACCATATATTTT